Listed below are T cell receptor beta chains from one sample, sequenced in a study of blood T cell repertoires in COVID-19. Libraries were prepared by immunoSEQ multiplex PCR; TCRdb keeps only in-frame clonotypes and omits some of them. The data show a few hundred thousand clones, more than 80% seen once. Sample: peripheral blood. The source is a woman younger than 45 with active or convalescent COVID-19. CDR3s include the opening cysteine and the closing phenylalanine or tryptophan. The D gene is left open where the match is weak. The size entry is marked missing in some rows and otherwise reads once, few, many or a size class.

D gene: TRBD1
J gene: TRBJ2-1
V gene: TRBV12-3/TRBV12-4
clone size: -
CDR3 protein: CASSSMGQGFF
CDR3 DNA: TGTGCCAGCAGTTCCATGGGACAGGGGTTCTTC

D gene: TRBD1
J gene: TRBJ1-2
V gene: TRBV6-6
clone size: -
CDR3 protein: CASSSSDRGNYGYTF
CDR3 DNA: TGTGCCAGCAGTTCCTCGGACAGGGGTAACTATGGCTACACCTTC

D gene: TRBD2
J gene: TRBJ2-2
V gene: TRBV7-8
clone size: -
CDR3 protein: CASSLELAGGGELFF
CDR3 DNA: TGTGCCAGCAGCTTAGAACTAGCGGGGGGCGGGGAGCTGTTTTTT

D gene: TRBD1
J gene: TRBJ2-3
V gene: TRBV7-3
clone size: -
CDR3 protein: CASSSSRGQGRSDTQYF
CDR3 DNA: TGTGCCAGCAGCTCCTCCCGAGGACAGGGTCGCTCAGATACGCAGTATTTT

D gene: -
J gene: TRBJ1-1
V gene: TRBV28
clone size: -
CDR3 protein: CASSRQGLNTEAFF
CDR3 DNA: TGTGCCAGCAGTCGTCAGGGGTTGAACACTGAAGCTTTCTTT

D gene: -
J gene: TRBJ1-2
V gene: TRBV28
clone size: -
CDR3 protein: CASSLTGRENYGYTF
CDR3 DNA: TGTGCCAGCAGTTTAACCGGGAGGGAAAACTATGGCTACACCTTC

D gene: -
J gene: TRBJ1-3
V gene: TRBV4-1
clone size: -
CDR3 protein: CASSQDATSGNTIYF
CDR3 DNA: TGCGCCAGCAGCCAAGATGCCACATCTGGAAACACCATATATTTT

D gene: -
J gene: TRBJ2-1
V gene: TRBV9
clone size: -
CDR3 protein: CASSVVGQSYNEQFF
CDR3 DNA: TGTGCCAGCAGCGTAGTAGGACAGTCGTACAATGAGCAGTTCTTC

D gene: -
J gene: TRBJ1-3
V gene: TRBV14
clone size: -
CDR3 protein: CASSQGATVAGNTIYF
CDR3 DNA: TGTGCCAGCAGCCAAGGTGCGACAGTCGCTGGAAACACCATATATTTT

D gene: -
J gene: TRBJ1-5
V gene: TRBV29-1
clone size: -
CDR3 protein: CSVSSGGQPQHF
CDR3 DNA: TGCAGCGTGTCAAGCGGTGGTCAGCCCCAGCATTTT

D gene: -
J gene: TRBJ2-5
V gene: TRBV9
clone size: -
CDR3 protein: CASSTRSWEETQYF
CDR3 DNA: TGTGCCAGCAGCACTAGGAGCTGGGAAGAGACCCAGTACTTC

D gene: TRBD2
J gene: TRBJ2-3
V gene: TRBV5-6
clone size: -
CDR3 protein: CASSHTSGGSDTQYF
CDR3 DNA: TGTGCCAGCAGCCATACTAGCGGGGGATCAGATACGCAGTATTTT

D gene: -
J gene: TRBJ1-4
V gene: TRBV7-9
clone size: few
CDR3 protein: CASSSLGRIYEKLFF
CDR3 DNA: TGTGCCAGCAGCTCCCTGGGGCGCATTTATGAAAAACTGTTTTTT

D gene: TRBD1
J gene: TRBJ1-1
V gene: TRBV10-3
clone size: -
CDR3 protein: CAISRDRVLQNTEAFF
CDR3 DNA: TGTGCCATCAGCCGGGACAGGGTGCTTCAGAACACTGAAGCTTTCTTT

D gene: -
J gene: TRBJ2-5
V gene: TRBV2
clone size: -
CDR3 protein: CASSSSSRGVQETQYF
CDR3 DNA: TGTGCCAGCAGTAGCTCCAGCAGGGGGGTGCAAGAGACCCAGTACTTC

D gene: -
J gene: TRBJ1-4
V gene: TRBV9
clone size: few
CDR3 protein: CASSVESRAGEEKLFF
CDR3 DNA: TGTGCCAGCAGCGTAGAGTCTAGGGCAGGGGAAGAAAAACTGTTTTTT

D gene: -
J gene: TRBJ2-2
V gene: TRBV6-4
clone size: -
CDR3 protein: CASSDSGAGELFF
CDR3 DNA: TGTGCCAGCAGTGACTCAGGAGCCGGGGAGCTGTTTTTT

D gene: TRBD1
J gene: TRBJ2-1
V gene: TRBV25-1
clone size: -
CDR3 protein: CASSEYRGMIDEQFF
CDR3 DNA: TGTGCCAGCAGTGAATACAGGGGGATGATCGATGAGCAGTTCTTC